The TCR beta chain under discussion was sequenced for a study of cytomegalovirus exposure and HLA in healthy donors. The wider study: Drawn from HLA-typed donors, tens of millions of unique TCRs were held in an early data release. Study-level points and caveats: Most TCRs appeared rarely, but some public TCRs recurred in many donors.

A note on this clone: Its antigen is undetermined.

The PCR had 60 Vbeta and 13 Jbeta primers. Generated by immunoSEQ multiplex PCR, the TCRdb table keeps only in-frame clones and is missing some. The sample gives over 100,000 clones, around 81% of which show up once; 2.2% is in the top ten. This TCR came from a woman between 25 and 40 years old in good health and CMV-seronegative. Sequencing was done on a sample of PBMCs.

For the CDR3, the DNA is TGTGCCAGTAGTCCAACAAGGACAGGAGAACAGCCCCAGCATTTT. It translates to CASSPTRTGEQPQHF. The chain links TRBV19 to TRBJ1-5; 7 bases match TRBD1. V lost 5 bases, J lost 7 bases, and 11 bases stayed unmatched. Germline V gene sequence: CDR1 LNHDA, CDR2 SQIVND (reference sequence). This CDR3 spans 15 amino acids.